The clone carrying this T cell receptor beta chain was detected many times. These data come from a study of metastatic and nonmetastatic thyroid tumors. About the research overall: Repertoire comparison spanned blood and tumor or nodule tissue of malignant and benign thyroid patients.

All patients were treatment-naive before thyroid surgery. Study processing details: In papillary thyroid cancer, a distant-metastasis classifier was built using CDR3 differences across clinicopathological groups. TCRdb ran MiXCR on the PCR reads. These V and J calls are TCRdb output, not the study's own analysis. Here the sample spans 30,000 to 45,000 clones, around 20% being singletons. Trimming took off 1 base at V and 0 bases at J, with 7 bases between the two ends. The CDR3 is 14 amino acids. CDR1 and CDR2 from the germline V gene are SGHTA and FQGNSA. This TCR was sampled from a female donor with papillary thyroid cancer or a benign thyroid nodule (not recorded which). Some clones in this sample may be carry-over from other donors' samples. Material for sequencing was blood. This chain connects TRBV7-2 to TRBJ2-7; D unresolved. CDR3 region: CASSLEIGSYEQYF. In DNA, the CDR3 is TGTGCCAGCAGCTTAGAGATAGGCTCCTACGAGCAGTACTTC.